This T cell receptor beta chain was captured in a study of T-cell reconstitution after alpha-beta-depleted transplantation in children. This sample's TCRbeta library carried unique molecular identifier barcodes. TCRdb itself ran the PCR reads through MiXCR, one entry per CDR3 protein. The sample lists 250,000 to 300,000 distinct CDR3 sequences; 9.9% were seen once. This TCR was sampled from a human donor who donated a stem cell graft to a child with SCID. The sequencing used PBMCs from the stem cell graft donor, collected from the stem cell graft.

The CDR3 DNA sequence: TGTGCCAGCAGCAACAGCGGGGGGGCGTGGAATGAGCAGTTCTTC. The encoded protein is CASSNSGGAWNEQFF. This chain links TRBV7-8 with TRBJ2-1; 10 bases are shared with TRBD2. The CDR3 is made up of 15 amino acids. Germline CDR1 is SGHVS and CDR2 is FQNEAQ. J gave up 7 bases and V 5 bases, and 8 bases lay outside the gene matches.